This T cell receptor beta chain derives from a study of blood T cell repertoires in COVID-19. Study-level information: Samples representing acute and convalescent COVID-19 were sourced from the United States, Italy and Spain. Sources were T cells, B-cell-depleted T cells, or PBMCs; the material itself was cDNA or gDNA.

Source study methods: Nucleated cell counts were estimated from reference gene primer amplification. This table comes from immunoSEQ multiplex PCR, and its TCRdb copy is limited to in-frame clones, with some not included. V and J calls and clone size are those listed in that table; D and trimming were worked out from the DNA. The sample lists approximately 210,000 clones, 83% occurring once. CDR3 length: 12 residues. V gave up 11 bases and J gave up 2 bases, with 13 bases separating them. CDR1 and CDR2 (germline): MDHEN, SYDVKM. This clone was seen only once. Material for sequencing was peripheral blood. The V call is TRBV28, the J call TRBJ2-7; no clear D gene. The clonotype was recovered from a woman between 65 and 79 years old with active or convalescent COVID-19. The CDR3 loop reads CAVRDSAYEQYF. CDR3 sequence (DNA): TGTGCCGTGAGAGACTCCGCCTACGAGCAGTACTTC.